The 8 T cell receptor beta chains below all came from one sample that was sequenced in a study of Graves' ophthalmopathy and Graves' hyperthyroidism. Researchers took RNA transcripts and amplified TCR beta CDR3 regions from them. HTBI primers primed a first-round RT-PCR, and a second-round multiplex PCR followed. Each CDR3 protein gets one entry after TCRdb re-called the multiplex PCR reads with MiXCR. The repertoire holds almost 750,000 distinct CDR3 sequences, with roughly two fifths as singletons. The sequenced sample consisted of peripheral blood. The origin of the receptors is an adult man with Graves' ophthalmopathy.

This clonotype was recorded many times. The V call is TRBV2, the J call TRBJ2-5; no clear D. V was pared by 0 bases and J by 7 bases, with 6 bases between. The CDR3 spans 12 residues. Looked up from germline, CDR1 is SNHLY and CDR2 is FYNNEI. CDR3 DNA: TGTGCCAGCAGTGAAGCGCTTGGGACCCAGTACTTC. Its protein is CASSEALGTQYF. The full variable domain, its missing parts supplied by reference TRBV2 and TRBJ2-5, is EPEVTQTPSHQVTQMGQEVILRCVPISNHLYFYWYRQILGQKVEFLVSFYNNEISEKSEIFDDQFSVERPDGSNFTLKIRSTKLEDSAMYFCASSEALGTQYFGPGTRLLVL.

Details on this clonotype: The junction differs from germline at one of its ends, possibly a read error. This rearrangement joins TRBV24-1 to TRBJ1-5; the D is unclear. The CDR3 totals 14 residues. Germline CDR1 KGHDR, CDR2 SFDVKD. The CDR3 sequence is CASSYEGPRQPQHF. The DNA for the CDR3 is TGTGCCAGCAGTTACGAAGGGCCCCGTCAGCCCCAGCATTTT.

The chain recombines TRBV11-1 with TRBJ1-6; 8 nucleotides align to TRBD1. Germline V gives CDR1 SGHAT, CDR2 FQDESV (reference sequence). Trimming cost V 4 bases and J 7 bases; bases outside gene matches: 6. The CDR3 extends over 15 amino acids. CDR3 in amino acids: CASSSQTGDNSPLHF. CDR3 DNA sequence: TGTGCCAGCAGCTCGCAGACAGGGGACAATTCACCCCTCCACTTT.

This clonotype was counted many times. This chain connects TRBV6-5 to TRBJ1-1; TRBD1 is a possible D gene (6 bases). The CDR3 runs to 14 residues. Trimming removed 6 bases at V and 6 bases at J, with 17 bases between. CDR1 and CDR2 from the germline V gene are MNHEY and SVGAGI. CDR3 residues: CASRPNQGRAEAFF. The CDR3 DNA reads as TGTGCCAGCAGGCCAAATCAGGGGAGGGCTGAAGCTTTCTTT.

The genes are TRBV7-9 and TRBJ2-5; TRBD2 aligns across 9 bases. The J call may not be correct, given that the DNA end is closer to TRBJ2-7. The germline V gene has CDR1 SEHNR and CDR2 FQNEAQ (reference sequence). The CDR3 extends over 16 amino acids. Here the CDR3 DNA reads TGTGCCAGCAGCTTAAGGCGCGGGGGGGTGACCTACGAGCAGTACTTC. It translates to CASSLRRGGVTYEQYF.

As for this clonotype: An end of the junction does not agree with germline; a read error may underlie this. V is TRBV24-1 and J is TRBJ1-5; TRBD1 agrees at 7 bases. The CDR3 has 15 residues. In germline, CDR1 is KGHDR, CDR2 SFDVKD. The CDR3: CASSRDRRSNQPQHF. CDR3 nucleotide sequence: TGTGCCAGCAGTAGGGACAGAAGGAGCAATCAGCCCCAGCATTTT.

In the case of this clonotype: The junction does not match germline at one end; this may be a read error. The chain uses TRBV5-1 and TRBJ2-3; 9 bases line up with TRBD2. The germline V gene encodes CDR1 SGHRS and CDR2 YFSETQ. The CDR3 consists of 14 residues. CDR3 sequence: CASSSSGKRDTQYF. In DNA, the CDR3 is TGTGCCAGCAGCTCTAGCGGGAAAAGAGATACGCAGTATTTT.

Concerning this clonotype itself: A single base separates this from a much larger clone, so it may be a read error. The DNA of the CDR3 is TGTGCCAGTAGTCCCTTAGGAGGATTCACTGAAGCTTTCTTT. Translating gives CASSPLGGFTEAFF. The chain combines TRBV25-1 with TRBJ1-1; the D is unclear. CDR1 MGHDK and CDR2 SYGVNS come from the germline V gene. CDR3 length: 14 amino acids. Trimming took 9 bases from V and 4 from J, leaving 18 bases between them.